Described below is a single T cell receptor beta chain sequence and its context. The germline CDR1 and CDR2 sequences are LGHNA and YSLEER. Trimming shortened V by 1 base and J by 0 bases, and 7 bases separated the two germline ends. The CDR3 is 14 amino acids. The entry originates in a study of blood T cells in healthy people across ages. A second PCR, run for about 7 to 11 cycles, used a sample-barcoded 5' primer plus a J-beta primer mix. MiXCR, applied by TCRdb to the 5' RACE reads, yields one record per CDR3 protein. Seen here are 800,000 to 900,000 distinct CDR3 sequences, about 59% observed once, and the top ten hold about a quarter.

The receptor's source is a man aged 25-40 years in good health. The J gene is TRBJ2-7, the V gene TRBV4-3; no clear D. The material sequenced was blood. Written as DNA, the CDR3 is TGCGCCAGCAGCCAAGTGGCCAACTCCTACGAGCAGTACTTC. Encoded protein: CASSQVANSYEQYF.